Listed below are T cell receptor beta chains from one sample, sequenced in a study of cytomegalovirus exposure and HLA in healthy donors. The assay was immunoSEQ multiplex PCR, and TCRdb's table has in-frame clones only and misses some. The table includes fewer than 100,000 clones, 94% detected once. The sample consisted of PBMCs. The origin of the receptors is a woman aged 18-29 years in good health and CMV-seronegative. CDR3s include the opening cysteine and the closing phenylalanine or tryptophan. The order of the fields is clone size, J gene, D gene, V gene, CDR3 DNA, CDR3 protein. The D gene is left open where the match is weak. Only some rows state a clone size, as once, few, many or a class for expanded clones.

NA,TRBJ2-1,TRBD1,TRBV6-5,TGTGCCAGCAGCGACAGGGCCTCCTACAATGAGCAGTTCTTC,CASSDRASYNEQFF
NA,TRBJ1-3,NA,TRBV13,TGTGCCAGCAGCTTTGGTCCGTCGAGGGACACCATATATTTT,CASSFGPSRDTIYF
once,TRBJ1-1,NA,TRBV4-3,TGCGCCAGCAGCTTCGGAAACAGGGAGAACACTGAAGCTTTCTTT,CASSFGNRENTEAFF
NA,TRBJ1-2,NA,TRBV28,TGTGCCAGCACGACATACGGGGGAAATAACTATGGCTACACCTTC,CASTTYGGNNYGYTF
NA,TRBJ1-2,NA,TRBV20-1,TGCAGTGTCCCCCGCGATTATGGCTACACCTTC,CSVPRDYGYTF
NA,TRBJ1-1,NA,TRBV6-5,TGTGCCAGCAGTTACTTCGGACAACCGAACACTGAAGCTTTCTTT,CASSYFGQPNTEAFF
NA,TRBJ2-1,TRBD2,TRBV7-9,TGTGCCAGCAGTTCATTGACTAGCGGGAGCCACAATGAGCAGTTCTTC,CASSSLTSGSHNEQFF
NA,TRBJ2-7,TRBD2,TRBV11-3,TGTGCCAGCAGCTTAGTAGCGGGAGGCTCCTACGAGCAGTACTTC,CASSLVAGGSYEQYF
NA,TRBJ1-1,TRBD1,TRBV6-5,TGTGCCAGCAGTTTACTGTCAGGGGGATTCTCTTTCTTT,CASSLLSGGFSFF
NA,TRBJ1-1,NA,TRBV6-5,TGTGCCAGCAGTTTCCAGGGGATGAACACTGAAGCTTTCTTT,CASSFQGMNTEAFF
NA,TRBJ1-3,NA,TRBV7-2,TGTGCCAGCAGCTTAGGGGGAGACGGAAACACCATATATTTT,CASSLGGDGNTIYF
once,TRBJ2-7,NA,TRBV27,TGTGCCAGCAGTTTATCTTCGGGGACTTACGAGCAGTACTTC,CASSLSSGTYEQYF
NA,TRBJ2-1,TRBD2,TRBV11-2,TGTGCCAGCAGCCTTTCCTGGGGGGAGGGTAGCTCCTACAATGAGCAGTTCTTC,CASSLSWGEGSSYNEQFF
NA,TRBJ1-2,NA,TRBV5-1,TGCGCCAGCAGCTTGGTGGTGGACAGTCCTAACTATGGCTACACCTTC,CASSLVVDSPNYGYTF
NA,TRBJ2-3,NA,TRBV6-1,TGTGCCAGCAGTGTCCGGTCTGGCGGCAGCACAGATACGCAGTATTTT,CASSVRSGGSTDTQYF
NA,TRBJ1-2,TRBD1,TRBV28,TGTGCCAGCAGCGCGACCGGGACAGGAGGTTTAGGCTCTGGCTACACCTTC,CASSATGTGGLGSGYTF
NA,TRBJ2-3,TRBD1,TRBV5-6,TGTGCCAGCAGCTTGGGATGGGCCGCTTACAGGGGCAGCACAGATACGCAGTATTTT,CASSLGWAAYRGSTDTQYF
NA,TRBJ2-7,NA,TRBV7-9,TGTGCCAGCAGCGGCCCCGCGCTTGACGGGAGCTCCTACGAGCAGTACTTC,CASSGPALDGSSYEQYF
NA,TRBJ1-1,NA,TRBV4-2,TGTGCCAGCAGCCAAGAGACAACTCTGAACACTGAAGCTTTCTTT,CASSQETTLNTEAFF
NA,TRBJ2-7,TRBD2,TRBV10-3,TGTGCCATCAGTGACTTGGGACTAGCGGGGACTTACGAGCAGTACTTC,CAISDLGLAGTYEQYF
NA,TRBJ1-1,TRBD1,TRBV19,TGTGCCAGTAGCCAACAGGGGGCGCTTACTGAAGCTTTCTTT,CASSQQGALTEAFF
NA,TRBJ1-4,TRBD1,TRBV14,TGTGCCAGCAGCTCCCAAATACAGGGGGGGGGTGAAAAACTGTTTTTT,CASSSQIQGGGEKLFF
NA,TRBJ2-5,TRBD1,TRBV4-1,TGCGCCAGCAGCCAAGTTGTACCGGGACAGGGAAGAGAGCCCCAGTACTTC,CASSQVVPGQGREPQYF
NA,TRBJ1-1,NA,TRBV4-1,TGCGCCAGCAGTCCGGACTCAAACACTGAAGCTTTCTTT,CASSPDSNTEAFF
once,TRBJ1-2,TRBD1,TRBV5-1,TGCGCCAGCAGCTTGGCCCGGGACAGGGGCTATGGCTACACCTTC,CASSLARDRGYGYTF
NA,TRBJ2-1,TRBD2,TRBV6-5,TGTGCCAGCACCAGGACTAGCGGGGGTGAGCAGTTCTTC,CASTRTSGGEQFF
once,TRBJ1-2,NA,TRBV6-5,TGTGCCAGCAGACTAGACCCAGGGGAGGGTGGCTACACCTTC,CASRLDPGEGGYTF
NA,TRBJ2-1,TRBD2,TRBV7-2,TGTGCCAGCAGCTCACCGGGACTAGCGTTAAATGAGCAGTTCTTC,CASSSPGLALNEQFF
NA,TRBJ2-1,NA,TRBV19,TGTGCCAGTAGTATAGATCAGGTTTCTTATAATGAGCAGTTCTTC,CASSIDQVSYNEQFF
once,TRBJ2-1,NA,TRBV5-1,TGCGCCAGCAGCGTAAGACTAGATGAGCAGTTCTTC,CASSVRLDEQFF
NA,TRBJ2-3,TRBD2,TRBV29-1,TGCAGCGTTGAAGAAGCCGGGACTAGCGGGAGTGGGAAACCTACAGATACGCAGTATTTT,CSVEEAGTSGSGKPTDTQYF
few,TRBJ1-2,NA,TRBV2,TGTGCCAGCGCCGTTACGGGGACTTCCCGCTTC,CASAVTGTSRF
NA,TRBJ2-7,TRBD1,TRBV6-1,TGTGCCAGCAGTGCGGACAGGGAGGTTGACGAGCAGTACTTC,CASSADREVDEQYF